The 8 T cell receptor beta chains listed next were all sequenced from one sample in a study of cytomegalovirus exposure and HLA in healthy donors. 60 Vbeta and 13 Jbeta primers were used in PCR. TCRdb keeps only in-frame clones here, not all; method: immunoSEQ multiplex PCR. Of under 200,000 clones listed, 80% are singletons. Sequencing was done on a sample of PBMCs. The receptor set was obtained from a man in his thirties or forties in good health and CMV-seronegative.

The V and J genes are TRBV7-2 and TRBJ2-5, with 9 bases that match TRBD2. CDR3 length equals 18 residues. Per germline, CDR1 SGHTA and CDR2 FQGNSA. V shed 4 bases, J shed 5 bases, and the junction held 17 bases outside the gene matches. CDR3 DNA: TGTGCCAGCAGCTCCCTTCCGTGGGCTAGGCGGGGGGGGGAGACCCAGTACTTC. It yields the protein CASSSLPWARRGGETQYF.

V usage is TRBV27 and J usage is TRBJ2-4; the D gene is possibly TRBD1 (6 bases). This CDR3 region has 14 residues. The germline V gene has CDR1 MNHEY and CDR2 SMNVEV (reference sequence). V shed 5 bases and J shed 3 bases, with 11 bases lying between them. The CDR3 nucleotides are TGTGCCAGCAGTCAGGGGCTTTACAAAAACATTCAGTACTTC. Translation: CASSQGLYKNIQYF.

The chain has TRBV27 and TRBJ2-5, with a weak D call TRBD1 (5 bases). The end of the DNA aligns better with TRBJ2-7, so the J call may be wrong. The CDR3 is made up of 14 amino acids. Germline V gene sequence: CDR1 MNHEY, CDR2 SMNVEV (reference sequence). The CDR3 DNA reads TGTGCCAGCAGTCGACAGTCCCAACTCTACGAGCAGTACTTC. As protein: CASSRQSQLYEQYF.

Comments on this clone: Mismatch with germline at one junction end may stem from a read error. The genes are TRBV7-9 and TRBJ2-3; 9 bases are shared with TRBD2. The CDR3 is made up of 19 amino acids. Germline assignment: CDR1 SEHNR and CDR2 FQNEAQ (reference sequence). CDR3 coding DNA: TGTTCCAGCAGCTTAGCGAGCGGGGGGCGGGGGGCCCGCACAGATACGCAGTATTTT. It specifies CSSSLASGGRGARTDTQYF.

This clone was recorded once. The chain has TRBV5-5 and TRBJ1-5; tentative D call: TRBD1 (6 bases). Germline CDR1 SGHKS, CDR2 YYEKEE (reference sequence). The CDR3 totals 16 residues. Trimming removed 2 bases at V and 3 bases at J, with 15 bases between. As DNA, the CDR3 is TGTGCCAGCAGCTTTACTGCCGGGACAATCAATCAGCCCCAGCATTTT. Translating gives CASSFTAGTINQPQHF.

This clone was detected a few times. J is TRBJ1-3 and V is TRBV7-9; 7 bases map to TRBD1. J was trimmed by 0 bases and V by 5 bases; bases with no gene match: 4. CDR3 length equals 15 residues. Looked up from germline, CDR1 is SEHNR and CDR2 is FQNEAQ (reference sequence). DNA for the CDR3: TGTGCCAGCAGCATCAGGGGGAACTCTGGAAACACCATATATTTT. It encodes CASSIRGNSGNTIYF.

The chain combines TRBV6-4 with TRBJ2-5; the D gene is possibly TRBD1 (5 bases). The V end lost 6 bases, the J end lost 5 bases, and 7 bases lay between the germline ends. The germline CDR1 and CDR2 sequences are MRHNA and SNTAGT. The CDR3 extends over 11 amino acids. CDR3 nucleotides: TGTGCCAGCAGGCCAGGGGAGACCCAGTACTTC. Translating gives CASRPGETQYF.

The chain is built from TRBV5-1 and TRBJ2-3; 11 bases fit TRBD1. Germline assignment: CDR1 SGHRS and CDR2 YFSETQ. The length of the CDR3 is 15 residues. Trimming at V came to 5 bases and at J to 4 bases, leaving 6 bases not matched to a gene. This CDR3 reads CASRWTGGVSDTQYF. In nucleotides, the CDR3 is TGCGCCAGCAGGTGGACAGGGGGCGTTTCAGATACGCAGTATTTT.